These T cell receptor beta chains were read from a single sample in a study of blood T cells in healthy people across ages. From the 5' RACE reads, TCRdb called clonotypes with MiXCR, one entry per CDR3 protein. Of about 1.1 million distinct CDR3 sequences in the sample, roughly two fifths were seen once. The sequenced sample consisted of blood. Source of these receptors: a man younger than 35 in good health. The CDR3 runs from the conserved cysteine through the conserved F or W. The order of the fields is D gene, J gene, V gene, clone size, CDR3 DNA, CDR3 protein. D genes are given only for firm matches. Not all rows give a size; the values are once, few, many and, for expanded clones, a class.

D gene: -
J gene: TRBJ1-1
V gene: TRBV12-3/TRBV12-4
clone size: few
CDR3 DNA: TGTGCCAGCAGATCAAGATACACTGAAGCTTTCTTT
CDR3 protein: CASRSRYTEAFF

D gene: TRBD1
J gene: TRBJ2-7
V gene: TRBV28
clone size: -
CDR3 DNA: TGTGCCAGCAGTTCCATCGGGGACAGCTCCTACGAGCAGTACTTC
CDR3 protein: CASSSIGDSSYEQYF

D gene: TRBD2
J gene: TRBJ2-3
V gene: TRBV29-1
clone size: few
CDR3 DNA: TGCAGCGTTGACTTTCTAGCGGGGGGGCTCGCAGATACGCAGTATTTT
CDR3 protein: CSVDFLAGGLADTQYF

D gene: TRBD1
J gene: TRBJ1-4
V gene: TRBV20-1
clone size: few
CDR3 DNA: TGCAGTGCTAGAGTCGACAGGGGCGCAGTTCCAACTGCAACTAATGAAAAACTGTTTTTT
CDR3 protein: CSARVDRGAVPTATNEKLFF

D gene: -
J gene: TRBJ2-7
V gene: TRBV5-1
clone size: few
CDR3 DNA: TGCGCCAGCAGTAGTGGGACGACCTCCTACGAGCAGTACTTC
CDR3 protein: CASSSGTTSYEQYF

D gene: -
J gene: TRBJ2-3
V gene: TRBV21-1
clone size: -
CDR3 DNA: TGTGCCAGCAGCAAGACACCAGGGTGCACAGATACGCAGTATTTT
CDR3 protein: CASSKTPGCTDTQYF

D gene: -
J gene: TRBJ2-3
V gene: TRBV7-2
clone size: few
CDR3 DNA: TGTGCCAGCAGCCGTGAGTGGGGGTTAGATACGCAGTATTTT
CDR3 protein: CASSREWGLDTQYF

D gene: TRBD1
J gene: TRBJ2-1
V gene: TRBV7-6
clone size: -
CDR3 DNA: TGTGCCAGCAGCTCTCGTGGGACAGGCCCCTACAATGAGCAGTTCTTC
CDR3 protein: CASSSRGTGPYNEQFF

D gene: TRBD1
J gene: TRBJ1-2
V gene: TRBV5-1
clone size: -
CDR3 DNA: TGCGCCAGCACCACCGGGACAGCTAACTATGGCTACACCTTC
CDR3 protein: CASTTGTANYGYTF

D gene: TRBD1
J gene: TRBJ1-1
V gene: TRBV19
clone size: -
CDR3 DNA: TGTGCCAGTAGACCCACAGGGGGCTTGGGCACTGAAGCTTTCTTT
CDR3 protein: CASRPTGGLGTEAFF

D gene: TRBD2
J gene: TRBJ2-1
V gene: TRBV4-3
clone size: -
CDR3 DNA: TGCGCCAGCAGCCAAGATCTGGATAGCGGGGGGGCGCGTGAGCAGTTCTTC
CDR3 protein: CASSQDLDSGGAREQFF

D gene: -
J gene: TRBJ2-2
V gene: TRBV4-3
clone size: -
CDR3 DNA: TGCGCCAGCAGCGAGGGGGTAAAGGGTACCGGGGAGCTGTTTTTT
CDR3 protein: CASSEGVKGTGELFF

D gene: -
J gene: TRBJ2-5
V gene: TRBV7-8
clone size: -
CDR3 DNA: TGTGCCAGCAGCTTAGGAGAAGGAAGAGCAGAGAAACATCAAGAGACCCAGTACTTC
CDR3 protein: CASSLGEGRAEKHQETQYF

D gene: TRBD2
J gene: TRBJ2-3
V gene: TRBV12-3/TRBV12-4
clone size: -
CDR3 DNA: TGTGCCAGCAGTTTAAGCGGGGGCCCAACAGATACGGAGTATTTT
CDR3 protein: CASSLSGGPTDTEYF

D gene: -
J gene: TRBJ2-4
V gene: TRBV5-1
clone size: -
CDR3 DNA: TGCGCCAGCAGCTTTAACCCCGAGGGGGCCAAAAACATTCAGTACTTC
CDR3 protein: CASSFNPEGAKNIQYF

D gene: -
J gene: TRBJ1-5
V gene: TRBV20-1
clone size: -
CDR3 DNA: TGCAGTGCTAGTCCCGCAGACAGGTATAGCAATCAGCCCCAGCATTTT
CDR3 protein: CSASPADRYSNQPQHF

D gene: -
J gene: TRBJ1-5
V gene: TRBV20-1
clone size: -
CDR3 DNA: TGCAGTGCTAGAGATCCCCTTGGGGATCAGCCCCAGCATTTT
CDR3 protein: CSARDPLGDQPQHF

D gene: TRBD1
J gene: TRBJ1-3
V gene: TRBV4-2
clone size: -
CDR3 DNA: TGTGCCAGCAGCCCTCGGACAGGGGGCTGGTTTGCGGACTCTGGAAACACCATATATTTT
CDR3 protein: CASSPRTGGWFADSGNTIYF

D gene: -
J gene: TRBJ2-5
V gene: TRBV27
clone size: few
CDR3 DNA: TGTGCCAGCAGTTCCAGATCAGGAAAAGAGACCCAGTACTTC
CDR3 protein: CASSSRSGKETQYF

D gene: -
J gene: TRBJ2-3
V gene: TRBV12-3/TRBV12-4
clone size: -
CDR3 DNA: TGTGCCAGCAGTTGTCAGCTAACAGATACGCAGTATTTT
CDR3 protein: CASSCQLTDTQYF

D gene: -
J gene: TRBJ1-6
V gene: TRBV12-3/TRBV12-4
clone size: -
CDR3 DNA: TGTGCCAGCAGCCTCGGTAGCGCCTATAATTCACCCCTCCACTTT
CDR3 protein: CASSLGSAYNSPLHF

D gene: -
J gene: TRBJ1-2
V gene: TRBV15
clone size: -
CDR3 DNA: TGTGCCACCAGCAGAGATTCATACATGGGCTACACCTTC
CDR3 protein: CATSRDSYMGYTF

D gene: -
J gene: TRBJ2-2
V gene: TRBV27
clone size: -
CDR3 DNA: TGTGCCAGCAGTTCAAACGCAGGGGGGGCCGGGGAGCTGTTTTTT
CDR3 protein: CASSSNAGGAGELFF

D gene: -
J gene: TRBJ2-7
V gene: TRBV25-1
clone size: -
CDR3 DNA: TGTGCCAGCAGTGAGTTGGTTTCCGAGCAGTACTTC
CDR3 protein: CASSELVSEQYF

D gene: TRBD2
J gene: TRBJ2-5
V gene: TRBV20-1
clone size: few
CDR3 DNA: TGCAGTGCTAGTCTTATAGCGGGGGGAAGTCAAGAGACCCAGTACTTC
CDR3 protein: CSASLIAGGSQETQYF

D gene: TRBD2
J gene: TRBJ2-1
V gene: TRBV4-3
clone size: -
CDR3 DNA: TGCGCCAGCAGCCAAGATACGGGGGGAGGTGTCATAAATGAGCAGTTCTTC
CDR3 protein: CASSQDTGGGVINEQFF

D gene: -
J gene: TRBJ1-2
V gene: TRBV7-3
clone size: -
CDR3 DNA: TGTGCCAGCAGCACCCAGGACAGACCCGGCTACTATGGCTACACCTTC
CDR3 protein: CASSTQDRPGYYGYTF

D gene: -
J gene: TRBJ1-5
V gene: TRBV20-1
clone size: -
CDR3 DNA: TGCAGTGCTAGACCCAGATATAGCAATCAGCCCCAGCATTTT
CDR3 protein: CSARPRYSNQPQHF

D gene: -
J gene: TRBJ1-2
V gene: TRBV5-1
clone size: -
CDR3 DNA: TGCGCCAGCAGCCCGAATCCCAGTCAAGCTAACTATGGCTACACCTTC
CDR3 protein: CASSPNPSQANYGYTF

D gene: -
J gene: TRBJ2-7
V gene: TRBV20-1
clone size: few
CDR3 DNA: TGCAGTGCTGTGGTAGGCCTGATTGAGCAGTACTTC
CDR3 protein: CSAVVGLIEQYF

D gene: -
J gene: TRBJ2-5
V gene: TRBV5-1
clone size: -
CDR3 DNA: TGCGCCAGCAGCCCTCGTTCTTGGATGAAGGAGACCCAGTACTTC
CDR3 protein: CASSPRSWMKETQYF

D gene: TRBD1
J gene: TRBJ2-5
V gene: TRBV6-5
clone size: few
CDR3 DNA: TGTGCCAGCAGTCGGACAGGGGCTCGGGAGACCCAGTACTTC
CDR3 protein: CASSRTGARETQYF

D gene: TRBD1
J gene: TRBJ1-4
V gene: TRBV20-1
clone size: -
CDR3 DNA: TGCAGTGCTAGTGCCCCGGGACAGGGGAGTGAAAAACTGTTTTTT
CDR3 protein: CSASAPGQGSEKLFF

D gene: -
J gene: TRBJ2-5
V gene: TRBV10-2
clone size: once
CDR3 DNA: TGCGCCAGCGGCGGGTGGGGTGGGGAGAAAGAGACCCAGTACTTC
CDR3 protein: CASGGWGGEKETQYF

D gene: TRBD1
J gene: TRBJ1-5
V gene: TRBV12-3/TRBV12-4
clone size: -
CDR3 DNA: TGTGCCAGCAGCCGACAGGGGATTCAGCCCCAGCATTTT
CDR3 protein: CASSRQGIQPQHF

D gene: -
J gene: TRBJ2-3
V gene: TRBV10-3
clone size: -
CDR3 DNA: TGTGCCATCAGTGAGTCGGTTGCGGCCCTGGGGGCGTATTTT
CDR3 protein: CAISESVAALGAYF

D gene: -
J gene: TRBJ2-5
V gene: TRBV20-1
clone size: -
CDR3 DNA: TGCAGTGCTAGAGATCTGGATGAGGCCCGACGGGAGACCCAGTACTTC
CDR3 protein: CSARDLDEARRETQYF

D gene: -
J gene: TRBJ2-3
V gene: TRBV10-3
clone size: few
CDR3 DNA: TGTGCCATCAGTGAGTCTCGTCGTTCGGCCGTTGCAGATACGCAGTATTTT
CDR3 protein: CAISESRRSAVADTQYF

D gene: -
J gene: TRBJ2-5
V gene: TRBV7-2
clone size: -
CDR3 DNA: TGTGCCAGCAGCTTATCAGGGGCCTTTCAAGAGACCCAGTACTTC
CDR3 protein: CASSLSGAFQETQYF

D gene: -
J gene: TRBJ2-3
V gene: TRBV4-3
clone size: few
CDR3 DNA: TGCGCCAGCAGCCCTGGTGGTGGTAGCGGAGGCACAGATACGCAGTATTTT
CDR3 protein: CASSPGGGSGGTDTQYF

D gene: -
J gene: TRBJ2-1
V gene: TRBV7-9
clone size: -
CDR3 DNA: TGTGCCAGCAGCGTATCCCCAGACAATGAGCAGTTCTTC
CDR3 protein: CASSVSPDNEQFF

D gene: -
J gene: TRBJ2-3
V gene: TRBV7-2
clone size: few
CDR3 DNA: TGTGCCAGCAGCCGACTGGGCGGCACCACAGATACGCAGTATTTT
CDR3 protein: CASSRLGGTTDTQYF

D gene: -
J gene: TRBJ1-1
V gene: TRBV19
clone size: -
CDR3 DNA: TGTGCCAGTAGTATGTCCGGGGACACTGAAGCTTTCTTT
CDR3 protein: CASSMSGDTEAFF

D gene: -
J gene: TRBJ2-7
V gene: TRBV4-1
clone size: few
CDR3 DNA: TGCGCCAGCAGCCAAGATTACAGAGTCTACGAGCAGTACTTC
CDR3 protein: CASSQDYRVYEQYF

D gene: -
J gene: TRBJ1-5
V gene: TRBV4-1
clone size: -
CDR3 DNA: TGCGCCAGCAGCCAAGATTCGACAGTTAGCAATCAGCCCCAGCATTTT
CDR3 protein: CASSQDSTVSNQPQHF

D gene: -
J gene: TRBJ2-7
V gene: TRBV7-6
clone size: -
CDR3 DNA: TGTGCCAGCAGCTTAACCCCCGGGACTTCCAATGAGCAGTACTTC
CDR3 protein: CASSLTPGTSNEQYF

D gene: -
J gene: TRBJ1-1
V gene: TRBV5-1
clone size: -
CDR3 DNA: TGCGCCAGCAGCTTGGGGGGGGCTCAGGACACTGAAGCTTTCTTT
CDR3 protein: CASSLGGAQDTEAFF

D gene: -
J gene: TRBJ2-1
V gene: TRBV6-2/TRBV6-3
clone size: -
CDR3 DNA: TGTGCCAGCAGCAACGCAGGGTTTTTCAATGAGCAGTTCTTC
CDR3 protein: CASSNAGFFNEQFF

D gene: -
J gene: TRBJ2-5
V gene: TRBV20-1
clone size: -
CDR3 DNA: TGCAGTGCTAGGTACAGCGCAGGGACCCAGTACTTC
CDR3 protein: CSARYSAGTQYF

D gene: -
J gene: TRBJ1-2
V gene: TRBV5-6
clone size: many
CDR3 DNA: TGTGCCAGCACCTGGGGCCTAGGCGGCTACACCTTC
CDR3 protein: CASTWGLGGYTF

D gene: -
J gene: TRBJ1-1
V gene: TRBV28
clone size: -
CDR3 DNA: TGTGCCAGCACGTGGGAGGGCAGGAACACTGAAGCTTTCTTT
CDR3 protein: CASTWEGRNTEAFF

D gene: -
J gene: TRBJ1-4
V gene: TRBV4-3
clone size: many
CDR3 DNA: TGCGCCAGCAGCCAAGATCTTGGGTCTAATGAAAAACTGTTTTTT
CDR3 protein: CASSQDLGSNEKLFF

D gene: -
J gene: TRBJ1-1
V gene: TRBV5-6
clone size: -
CDR3 DNA: TGTGCCAGCAGCCCCCGGGACCCAAGGAACACTGAAGCTTTCTTT
CDR3 protein: CASSPRDPRNTEAFF